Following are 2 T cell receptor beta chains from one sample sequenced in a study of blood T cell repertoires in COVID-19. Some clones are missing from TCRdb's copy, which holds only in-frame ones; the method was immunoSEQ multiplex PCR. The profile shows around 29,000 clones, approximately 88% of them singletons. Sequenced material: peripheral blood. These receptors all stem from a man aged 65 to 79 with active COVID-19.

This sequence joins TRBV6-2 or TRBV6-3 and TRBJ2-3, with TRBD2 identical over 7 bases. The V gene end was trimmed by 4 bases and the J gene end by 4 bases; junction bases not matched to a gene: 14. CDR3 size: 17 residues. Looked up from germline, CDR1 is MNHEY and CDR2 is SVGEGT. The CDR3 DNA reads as TGTGCCAGCAGTTCCGCAGCAGCGGGACGATCGGCAGATACGCAGTATTTT. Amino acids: CASSSAAAGRSADTQYF.

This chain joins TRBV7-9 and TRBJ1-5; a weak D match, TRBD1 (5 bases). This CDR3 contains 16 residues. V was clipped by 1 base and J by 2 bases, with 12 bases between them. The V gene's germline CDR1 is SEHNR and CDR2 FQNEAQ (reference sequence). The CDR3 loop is CASSLGAARGNQPQHF. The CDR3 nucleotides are TGTGCCAGCAGCTTAGGGGCCGCCAGGGGCAATCAGCCCCAGCATTTT.